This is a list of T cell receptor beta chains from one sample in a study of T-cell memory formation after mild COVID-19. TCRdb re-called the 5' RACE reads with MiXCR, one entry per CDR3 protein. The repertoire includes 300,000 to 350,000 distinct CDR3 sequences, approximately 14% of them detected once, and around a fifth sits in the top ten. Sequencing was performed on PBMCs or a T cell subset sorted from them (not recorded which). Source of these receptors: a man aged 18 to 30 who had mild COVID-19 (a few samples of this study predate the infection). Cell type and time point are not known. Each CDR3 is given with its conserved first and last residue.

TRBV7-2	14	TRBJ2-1	CASSFTGTGVEQFF
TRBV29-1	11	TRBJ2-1	CSSDFYNEQFF
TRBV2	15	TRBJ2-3	CASSIGQKPTDTQYF
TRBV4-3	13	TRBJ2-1	CASSQDLNNEQFF
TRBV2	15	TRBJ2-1	CASRRASGGVNEQFF
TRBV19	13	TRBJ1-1	CASSKPYGGEAFF
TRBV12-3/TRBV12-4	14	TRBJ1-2	CASGNDLRIYGYTF
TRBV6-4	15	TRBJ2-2	CAAPPGQGITGELFF
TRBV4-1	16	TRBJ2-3	CASSQDPPLGTDTQYF
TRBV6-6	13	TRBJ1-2	CASSYGGRGHYTF
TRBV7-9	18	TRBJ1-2	CASSGTSALLRWNYGYTF
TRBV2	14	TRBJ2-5	CASSVWSLQETQYF
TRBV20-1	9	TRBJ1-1	CGASSEAFF
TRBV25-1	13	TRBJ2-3	CASSALSEDTQYF
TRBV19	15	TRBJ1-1	CASSIAAVGGTEAFF
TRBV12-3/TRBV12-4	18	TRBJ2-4	CASSLAPGGGMAKNIQYF
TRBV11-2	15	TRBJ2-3	CASSPTPLSTDTQYF
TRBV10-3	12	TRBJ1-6	CAISGPNSPLHF
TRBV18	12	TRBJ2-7	CASSPGTGQQYF
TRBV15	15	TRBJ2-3	CATSRERQGADTQYF
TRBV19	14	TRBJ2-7	CASSGDGVHYEQYF
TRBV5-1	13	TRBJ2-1	CASSWDRGNEQFF
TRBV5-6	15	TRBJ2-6	CASSPTGDRANVLTF
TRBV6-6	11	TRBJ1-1	CASSQAVGAFF
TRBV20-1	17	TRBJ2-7	CSASPPGGGGNTYEQYF
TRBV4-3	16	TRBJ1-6	CASSQDAEGYNSPLHF
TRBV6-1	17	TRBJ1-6	CASSEAGPNSYNSPLHF
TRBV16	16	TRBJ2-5	CASSHSGSGGVETQYF
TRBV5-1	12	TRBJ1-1	CASSPGGREAFF
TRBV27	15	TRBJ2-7	CASSLSAGATYEQYF
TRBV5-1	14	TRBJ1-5	CASSLTGGSQPQHF